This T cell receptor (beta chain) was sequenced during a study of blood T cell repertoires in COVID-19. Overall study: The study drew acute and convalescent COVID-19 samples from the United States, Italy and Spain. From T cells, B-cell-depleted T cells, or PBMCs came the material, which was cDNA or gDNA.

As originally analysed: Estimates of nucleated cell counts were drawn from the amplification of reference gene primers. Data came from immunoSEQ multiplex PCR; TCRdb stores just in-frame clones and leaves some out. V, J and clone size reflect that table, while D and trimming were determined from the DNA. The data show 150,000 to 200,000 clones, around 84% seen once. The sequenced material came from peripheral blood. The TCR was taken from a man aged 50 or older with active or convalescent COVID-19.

The CDR3 loop reads CASSRLAGGTGELFF. The DNA of the CDR3 is TGTGCCAGCAGTAGACTAGCGGGAGGTACCGGGGAGCTGTTTTTT. The rearrangement uses TRBV6-2 or TRBV6-3 and TRBJ2-2, with 13 bases fitting TRBD2. Germline CDR1 is MNHEY and CDR2 is SVGEGT. This CDR3 is 15 amino acids long. After removal of 5 bases from V and 5 bases from J, the junction contained 2 bases not matched to a gene.